This passage covers 18 T cell receptor beta chains from one sample sequenced in a study of T cell changes during pregnancy in multiple sclerosis. The repertoire was sequenced with immunoSEQ multiplex PCR; TCRdb's copy has only in-frame clones and lacks some. Here the sample spans 55,000 to 75,000 clones, roughly 89% being singletons. The sequencing used peripheral blood, collected after pregnancy. The receptors come from a female donor in good health, enrolled as a control in a pregnancy study.

The V gene is TRBV14, the J gene TRBJ2-1, with 8 bases matching TRBD1. The CDR3 extends over 13 amino acids. J lost 16 bases, V lost 0 bases, and 8 bases had no gene match. The germline gives CDR1 SGHDN, CDR2 FVKESK. The CDR3 DNA reads as TGTGCCAGCAGCCAAGATCGAGGGACAGGACTTTTCTTC. As protein: CASSQDRGTGLFF.

V gene TRBV5-6 combines with J gene TRBJ2-6, with 10 bases aligning to TRBD1. Germline-derived CDR1 and CDR2 are SGHDT and YYEEEE. The CDR3 sequence is 19 residues long. With 4 bases clipped from V and 0 bases from J, the junction kept 10 bases outside the gene matches. The CDR3 sequence is CASSHGTGVLLSGANVLTF. The CDR3 DNA follows: TGTGCCAGCAGCCACGGGACAGGGGTGCTGCTCTCTGGGGCCAACGTCCTGACTTTC.

The chain employs TRBV7-9 and TRBJ2-1, with TRBD2 as a possible D gene (5 bases). V shed 1 base and J shed 7 bases, with 14 bases lying between them. CDR3 size: 15 residues. Germline V gives CDR1 SEHNR, CDR2 FQNEAQ (reference sequence). The CDR3 spells CASSLGVRRGNEQFF. In nucleotides, the CDR3 is TGTGCCAGCAGCTTAGGGGTGAGACGGGGAAATGAGCAGTTCTTC.

The chain combines TRBV19 with TRBJ2-7; 7 bases line up with TRBD1. Germline values: CDR1 LNHDA, CDR2 SQIVND (reference sequence). This CDR3 spans 13 amino acids. The V segment lost 5 bases and the J segment 2 bases; nucleotides outside the gene matches: 3. The CDR3: CASSYGTAYEQYF. The CDR3, as DNA: TGTGCCAGTAGTTACGGGACAGCCTACGAGCAGTACTTC.

The chain has TRBV19 and TRBJ2-5; 7 nucleotides agree with TRBD1. Germline V gives CDR1 LNHDA, CDR2 SQIVND (reference sequence). This CDR3 is built from 13 residues. V shed 5 bases and J 2 bases; nucleotides not matched to a gene: 2. The chain's CDR3 is CASSEDRQETQYF. CDR3 DNA: TGTGCCAGTAGTGAGGACAGGCAAGAGACCCAGTACTTC. The whole variable domain, filled in from reference TRBV19 and TRBJ2-5, reads DGGITQSPKYLFRKEGQNVTLSCEQNLNHDAMYWYRQDPGQGLRLIYYSQIVNDFQKGDIAEGYSVSREKKESFPLTVTSAQKNPTAFYLCASSEDRQETQYFGPGTRLLVL.

The rearrangement joins TRBV15 to TRBJ2-1; D may be TRBD2 (6 bases). Per the germline V gene, CDR1 is LNHNV and CDR2 is YYDKDF (reference sequence). V was pared by 4 bases and J by 13 bases, with 23 bases between. The length of the CDR3 is 15 residues. The DNA of the CDR3 is TGTGCCACCAGCATAGACCCGGGAGTAGCCGCGTCACAGTTCTTC. Protein product: CATSIDPGVAASQFF.

V gene TRBV7-9 combines with J gene TRBJ2-2; the match to TRBD1 covers 9 bases. J was trimmed by 0 bases and V by 5 bases; bases with no gene match: 4. The CDR3 runs 16 residues. Germline values: CDR1 SEHNR, CDR2 FQNEAQ (reference sequence). CDR3 bases: TGTGCCAGCAGCCGTACAGGGGGCTCGAACACCGGGGAGCTGTTTTTT. Residues: CASSRTGGSNTGELFF.

The V and J genes are TRBV5-1 and TRBJ2-6; perhaps TRBD1 as D (6 bases). This CDR3 contains 17 residues. The germline gives CDR1 SGHRS, CDR2 YFSETQ. V dropped 2 bases and J dropped 0 bases, with 12 bases sitting between them. The CDR3 DNA reads TGCGCCAGCAGCTTAGACAGGATCAGCTCTGGGGCCAACGTCCTGACTTTC. Protein product: CASSLDRISSGANVLTF.

V is TRBV7-9 and J is TRBJ2-5; D possibly corresponds to TRBD2 (6 bases). The CDR3 totals 14 residues. Trimming stripped 4 bases from V and 3 bases from J, with 12 bases between. The germline gives CDR1 SEHNR, CDR2 FQNEAQ (reference sequence). The CDR3 DNA reads as TGTGCCAGCAGCTCGGGACTTCCCGAAGAGACCCAGTACTTC. Translating it yields CASSSGLPEETQYF.

The J gene is TRBJ1-5, the V gene TRBV28; D remains unclear. V lost 3 bases, J lost 4 bases, and 10 bases lay in between. The V gene's germline CDR1 is MDHEN and CDR2 SYDVKM. This CDR3 region has 14 residues. CDR3 sequence: CASSLRAANQPQHF. In DNA form, the CDR3 reads TGTGCCAGCAGTTTGAGGGCAGCAAATCAGCCCCAGCATTTT.

This clone was recorded only once. The CDR3 protein is CASNPRFTTNEKLFF. As DNA, the CDR3 is TGTGCCAGTAATCCCAGGTTCACAACTAATGAAAAACTGTTTTTT. The chain recombines TRBV19 with TRBJ1-4; no clear D. CDR1 is LNHDA, CDR2 SQIVND, per germline (reference sequence). The CDR3 runs 15 residues. Trimming shortened V by 7 bases and J by 0 bases, and 12 bases separated the two germline ends.

The chain carries TRBV6-1 and TRBJ2-2; D gene unclear. Germline CDR1 MNHNS, CDR2 SASEGT. This CDR3 has 15 residues. Trimming left V 6 bases short and J 1 base short, with 12 bases between. CDR3 in DNA: TGTGCCAGCAGATCCTTCGGCGGGAACACCGGGGAGCTGTTTTTT. Translation gives CASRSFGGNTGELFF.

The chain employs TRBV9 and TRBJ2-2; 9 bases are shared with TRBD1. With 2 bases clipped from V and 4 bases from J, the junction kept 6 bases outside the gene matches. The germline CDR1 and CDR2 sequences are SGDLS and YYNGEE. This CDR3 spans 16 amino acids. This CDR3 reads CASSVPKTGGTGELFF. The CDR3 DNA sequence: TGTGCCAGCAGCGTCCCCAAGACAGGGGGCACCGGGGAGCTGTTTTTT. The entire variable domain, with the rest obtained from reference TRBV9 and TRBJ2-2, is as follows: DSGVTQTPKHLITATGQRVTLRCSPRSGDLSVYWYQQSLDQGLQFLIQYYNGEERAKGNILERFSAQQFPDLHSELNLSSLELGDSALYFCASSVPKTGGTGELFFGEGSRLTVL.

As regards this clone: The CDR3 does not close with the conserved phenylalanine or tryptophan, likely indicating a read error. The limits of the CDR3 on the DNA are not certain, so only TCRdb's listed CDR3 is given. This rearrangement joins TRBV29-1 to TRBJ2-7; the D call of TRBD1 is as the table states it, not checked on the DNA. From its first to its last residue, the CDR3 has 11 amino acids. Germline V gene lookup returns CDR1 SQVTM and CDR2 ANQGSEA. The CDR3 here is CSDLPGQGVQY.

This rearrangement joins TRBV10-3 to TRBJ2-6; 7 bases agree with TRBD1. Looked up from germline, CDR1 is ENHRY and CDR2 is SYGVKD. V lost 4 bases to trimming and J lost 0 bases; unmatched junction nucleotides: 12. The CDR3 is made up of 19 amino acids. The DNA of the CDR3 is TGTGCCATCAGTGCTGTCGTGGGACAGAGTCACTCTGGGGCCAACGTCCTGACTTTC. Its translation: CAISAVVGQSHSGANVLTF.

The DNA of the CDR3 is TGTGCCAGCAGCTTCCCTGCAGGCGGGGGGAGCTCCTACAATGAGCAGTTCTTC. Its translation: CASSFPAGGGSSYNEQFF. The genes are TRBV5-5 and TRBJ2-1; TRBD2 aligns across 8 bases. The CDR3 consists of 18 residues. With V trimmed by 2 bases and J by 0 bases, 10 bases remained unmatched. Germline-derived CDR1 and CDR2 are SGHKS and YYEKEE (reference sequence).

This chain uses TRBV5-4 with TRBJ2-1, with a tentative D call TRBD2 (5 bases). Germline V gene sequence: CDR1 SGHNT, CDR2 YYREEE (reference sequence). V was shortened by 4 bases and J by 5 bases, with 10 bases between the two germline ends. The CDR3 spans 13 residues. The CDR3 loop reads CASSRAGDNEQFF. The CDR3 DNA reads as TGTGCCAGCAGCCGGGCCGGGGACAATGAGCAGTTCTTC.

The chain employs TRBV4-2 and TRBJ2-3, with D possibly TRBD1 on 6 matching bases. V lost 0 bases, J lost 6 bases, and 16 bases lay in between. This CDR3 is 16 amino acids long. Germline V gene lookup returns CDR1 LGHNA and CDR2 YNFKEQ. This CDR3 is CASSQDRGPGADTQYF. CDR3 coding DNA: TGTGCCAGCAGCCAAGATCGCGGGCCAGGGGCGGATACGCAGTATTTT.